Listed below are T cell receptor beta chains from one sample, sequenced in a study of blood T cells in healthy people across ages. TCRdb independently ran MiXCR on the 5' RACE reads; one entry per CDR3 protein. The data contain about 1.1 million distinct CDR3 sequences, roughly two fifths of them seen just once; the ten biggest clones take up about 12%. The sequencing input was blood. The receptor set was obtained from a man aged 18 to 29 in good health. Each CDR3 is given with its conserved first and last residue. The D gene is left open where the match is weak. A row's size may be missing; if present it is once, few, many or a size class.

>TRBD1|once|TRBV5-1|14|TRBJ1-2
CASSFYGQDYGYTF
TGCGCCAGCAGCTTCTACGGACAGGACTATGGCTACACCTTC
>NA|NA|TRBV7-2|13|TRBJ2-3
CASHRTATDSQYF
TGTGCCAGCCACCGGACAGCTACAGATTCGCAGTATTTT
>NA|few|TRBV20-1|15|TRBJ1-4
CSALNSGTFNEKLFF
TGCAGTGCCCTAAACTCCGGGACCTTTAATGAAAAACTGTTTTTT
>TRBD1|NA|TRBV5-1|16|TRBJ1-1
CASSMPGQTVPGEAFF
TGCGCCAGCAGTATGCCGGGACAGACGGTCCCAGGTGAAGCTTTCTTT
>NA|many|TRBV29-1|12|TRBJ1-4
CSVDGPQGKLFF
TGCAGCGTCGATGGGCCTCAAGGAAAACTGTTTTTT
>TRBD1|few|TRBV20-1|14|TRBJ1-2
CSAKEDRVIDGYTF
TGCAGTGCTAAAGAAGACAGGGTGATAGATGGCTACACCTTC
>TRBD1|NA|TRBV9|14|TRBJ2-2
CASSVQGGPGELFF
TGTGCCAGCAGCGTACAAGGGGGCCCCGGGGAGCTGTTTTTT
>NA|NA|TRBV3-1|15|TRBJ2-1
CASSHRGSSYNEQFF
TGTGCCAGCAGCCACAGGGGCAGCTCCTACAATGAGCAGTTCTTC
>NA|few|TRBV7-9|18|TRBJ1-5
CASSLGGGLRGGNQPQHF
TGTGCCAGCAGCTTAGGGGGAGGTCTTCGAGGGGGCAATCAGCCCCAGCATTTT
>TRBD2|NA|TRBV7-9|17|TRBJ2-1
CASSLDQGRAGKLKQFF
TGTGCCAGCAGCTTAGACCAGGGACGAGCGGGAAAACTGAAGCAGTTCTTC
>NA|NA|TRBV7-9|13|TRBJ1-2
CASSLEEVLGYTF
TGTGCCAGCAGCTTAGAGGAGGTCCTAGGTTACACCTTC
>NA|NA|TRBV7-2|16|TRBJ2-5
CASSWTPVQVGHEQYF
TGTGCCAGCAGCTGGACCCCTGTACAAGTCGGTCATGAGCAGTACTTC
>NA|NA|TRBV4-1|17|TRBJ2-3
CASSQDYRVVSSDTQYF
TGCGCCAGCAGCCAAGATTACCGGGTCGTATCCTCAGATACGCAGTATTTT
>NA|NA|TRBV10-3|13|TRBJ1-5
CATTLADNQPQHF
TGTGCCACTACACTTGCAGATAATCAGCCCCAGCATTTT
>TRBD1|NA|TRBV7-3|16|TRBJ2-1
CASSLRQGKTYNEQFF
TGTGCCAGCAGCTTACGACAGGGGAAGACCTACAATGAGCAGTTCTTC
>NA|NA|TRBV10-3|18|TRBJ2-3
CAISESKGLHSGTDTQYF
TGTGCCATCAGTGAGTCGAAAGGACTCCATTCGGGCACAGATACGCAGTATTTT
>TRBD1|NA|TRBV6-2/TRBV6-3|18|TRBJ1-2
CACIPGDRFIRANYGYTF
TGTGCCTGCATCCCCGGGGACAGGTTTATCAGAGCTAACTATGGCTACACCTTC
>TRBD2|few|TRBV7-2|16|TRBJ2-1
CASSFEVAGGYNEQFF
TGTGCCAGCAGCTTTGAGGTAGCGGGGGGTTACAATGAGCAGTTCTTC
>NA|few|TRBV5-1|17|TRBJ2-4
CASSDPWTPGAKNIQYF
TGCGCCAGCAGCGACCCCTGGACTCCGGGGGCCAAAAACATTCAGTACTTC
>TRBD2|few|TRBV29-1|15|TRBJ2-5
CSVGTSGGRQETQYF
TGCAGCGTGGGGACTAGCGGGGGCCGACAAGAGACCCAGTACTTC
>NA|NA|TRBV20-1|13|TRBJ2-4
CSARAFTSNIQYF
TGCAGTGCTAGAGCCTTCACTAGCAACATTCAGTACTTC
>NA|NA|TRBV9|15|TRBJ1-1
CASSAPAGLDTEAFF
TGTGCCAGCAGCGCACCAGCGGGGCTCGACACTGAAGCTTTCTTT
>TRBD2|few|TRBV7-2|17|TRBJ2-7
CASSPKARLAGAYEQYF
TGTGCCAGCAGCCCCAAGGCTAGACTAGCGGGGGCTTACGAGCAGTACTTC
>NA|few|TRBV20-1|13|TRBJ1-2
CSASLQNNYGYTF
TGCAGTGCCAGCCTACAGAATAACTATGGCTACACCTTC
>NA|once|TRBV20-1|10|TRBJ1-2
CSARSHGYTF
TGCAGTGCCCGGTCCCACGGCTACACCTTC